The rows below give T cell receptor beta chains drawn from one sample of a study of T cells in Graves' hyperthyroidism and ophthalmopathy. TCRdb fed the multiplex PCR reads into MiXCR, producing one record per CDR3 protein. The table shows about 400,000 distinct CDR3 sequences, with 15% to 19% occurring only once. Material: blood. These receptors came from a woman aged 18 to 35 with Graves' hyperthyroidism that later progressed to Graves' ophthalmopathy. Each CDR3 is given with its conserved first and last residue. Expanded clones are given a class, and other clones once, few, many or no size at all.

few	TRBJ2-2	TRBV5-1	CASSGGLQNTGELFF
-	TRBJ2-3	TRBV18	CASSPPEGLGTDTQYF
-	TRBJ2-3	TRBV28	CASSLSGLAMDTQYF
many	TRBJ2-1	TRBV24-1	CATSAVGTVYNEQFF
many	TRBJ2-7	TRBV2	CASSESAGLYEQYF
-	TRBJ2-3	TRBV4-1	CASSHNGGGSTTDTQYF
-	TRBJ2-1	TRBV27	CASSLIGPNEQFF
-	TRBJ2-3	TRBV20-1	CSALDRRNTQYF
many	TRBJ2-1	TRBV2	CASKVAGSSYNEQFF
-	TRBJ2-3	TRBV4-2	CASSQDTGGRADTQYF
many	TRBJ2-7	TRBV28	CASSSEREGYEQYF
-	TRBJ2-2	TRBV4-1	CASSQDYTSKTGELFF
many	TRBJ1-3	TRBV7-2	CASSLWGHSGNTIYF
-	TRBJ2-5	TRBV7-2	CASSLPFPEQETQYF
-	TRBJ2-2	TRBV19	CASLNDHQNTGELFF
many	TRBJ2-1	TRBV5-1	CASSRGYYNEQFF
-	TRBJ2-1	TRBV6-1	CASSAGLACYNEQFF
many	TRBJ2-3	TRBV7-8	CASSWGVGTTDTQYF
few	TRBJ2-7	TRBV4-1	CASSQDSLSKTYEQYF
few	TRBJ2-5	TRBV28	CASSFGLGPQETQYF
few	TRBJ2-3	TRBV5-4	CASSLGLAGFSDTQYF
many	TRBJ2-7	TRBV5-1	CASSNSGRAYEQYF
-	TRBJ2-1	TRBV4-1	CASSQTTPNEQFF
few	TRBJ1-1	TRBV11-2	CASSSLAPLRRPDSNTEAFF
-	TRBJ2-5	TRBV30	CAWSYESRGKTQYF
-	TRBJ2-7	TRBV3-1	CASSATLAGGDEQYF
once	TRBJ1-1	TRBV7-9	CASSQNREAFF
many	TRBJ2-1	TRBV6-1	CASRVADSYNEQFF
-	TRBJ2-5	TRBV20-1	CSASSATNQETQYF
-	TRBJ1-5	TRBV19	CASIPAGHSKRQPQHF
many	TRBJ1-3	TRBV6-1	CASSITAGSTGNTIYF
many	TRBJ2-7	TRBV7-9	CASSRQGLPYEQYF
many	TRBJ1-1	TRBV28	CASSWATENTEAFF